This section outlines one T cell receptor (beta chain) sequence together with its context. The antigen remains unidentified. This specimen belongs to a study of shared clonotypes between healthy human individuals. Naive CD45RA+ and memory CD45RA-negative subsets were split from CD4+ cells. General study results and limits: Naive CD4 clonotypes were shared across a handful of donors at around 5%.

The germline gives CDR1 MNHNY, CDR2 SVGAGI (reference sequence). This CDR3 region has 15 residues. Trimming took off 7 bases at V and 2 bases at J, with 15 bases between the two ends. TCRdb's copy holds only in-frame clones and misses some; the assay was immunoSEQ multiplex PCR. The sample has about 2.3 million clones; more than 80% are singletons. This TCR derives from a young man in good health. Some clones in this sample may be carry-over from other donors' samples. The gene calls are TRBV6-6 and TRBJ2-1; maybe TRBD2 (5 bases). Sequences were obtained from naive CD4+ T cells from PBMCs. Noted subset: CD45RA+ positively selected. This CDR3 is CASKMSGITYNEQFF. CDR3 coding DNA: TGTGCCAGCAAAATGAGCGGAATTACCTACAATGAGCAGTTCTTC.